This TCR beta chain was profiled in a study of shared clonotypes between healthy human individuals. CDR1 and CDR2 (germline): MNHEY, SMNVEV (reference sequence). The CDR3 is made up of 15 amino acids. Trimming pared 3 bases from V and 5 bases from J, leaving 16 bases between. Naive CD8 populations comprised CD45RO-negative cells positively selected for CCR7, excluding terminally differentiated effector memory CD45RA+ cells. The table came from immunoSEQ multiplex PCR; TCRdb's copy has only in-frame clones and leaves some out. The data contain about 1,800,000 clones, roughly 94% of them singletons. This chain links TRBV27 with TRBJ2-5; TRBD2 is a possible D gene (5 bases). Sequencing used naive CD8+ T cells sorted from blood. The TCR sequence derives from a man aged 18 to 30 in good health. The CDR3 DNA follows: TGTGCCAGCAGTTTCGAGGGCCACCCGAGGGAGACCCAGTACTTC. Encoded protein: CASSFEGHPRETQYF.